This T cell receptor (beta chain) is from a study of blood T cell repertoires in COVID-19. Across the study: T cells, B-cell-depleted T cells, or PBMCs supplied cDNA or gDNA.

As processed by the authors: For nucleated cells, counts were estimated from reference gene primer amplification. The protocol was immunoSEQ multiplex PCR, while the TCRdb copy is restricted to in-frame clones and leaves out a portion. That table furnishes V, J and clone size, whereas the DNA furnished D and trimming. This sample has 95,000 to 110,000 clones; 85% to 90% occur once, and the top ten carry 3% to 3.5%. The length of the CDR3 is 16 residues. Germline assignment: CDR1 SGHTS and CDR2 YDEGEE. V was pared by 2 bases and J by 3 bases, with 17 bases between. The sample comprised peripheral blood. The receptor was derived from a human donor in a cohort sampled during active COVID-19. The gene calls are TRBV5-8 and TRBJ1-1, with D maybe TRBD1 (5 bases). CDR3 sequence reads: CASSLRSRAIDTEAFF. The CDR3 DNA is TGTGCCAGCAGCTTACGATCCAGGGCGATTGACACTGAAGCTTTCTTT.